Listed here is a single T cell receptor (beta chain). Its antigen is as yet unknown. This entry is derived from a study of shared clonotypes between healthy human individuals. Study-wide results and caveats: Larger estimated richness was generally recorded for naive subsets relative to memory subsets.

The germline V gene has CDR1 SGHTA and CDR2 FQGTGA. The CDR3 sequence is 13 residues long. V was pared by 2 bases and J by 11 bases, with 13 bases between. The protocol was immunoSEQ multiplex PCR, while the TCRdb copy is restricted to in-frame clones and leaves out a portion. The repertoire holds about 1.5 million clones, with roughly 96% as singletons. This chain joins TRBV7-3 and TRBJ2-1, with D tentatively TRBD2 (5 bases). The material sequenced was naive CD4+ T cells sorted from blood. The subset here: CD45RA+ positively selected. The source is a man in his thirties or forties in good health. For the CDR3, the DNA is TGTGCCAGCAGCTTAGCCGCCAGCGGTAAGCAGTTCTTC. It yields the protein CASSLAASGKQFF.